Sequencing of this T cell receptor (beta chain) was carried out in a study of blood T cell repertoires in COVID-19. Under the authors' procedure: The authors estimated nucleated cell counts from reference gene primer amplification. TCRdb's table, derived via immunoSEQ multiplex PCR, lists solely in-frame clones and lacks some. V and J calls and clone size are given by that table; D and trimming were obtained from the DNA. This table holds more than 25,000 clones, around 91% found once. Germline V gene lookup returns CDR1 MGHDK and CDR2 SYGVNS. The CDR3 length is 14 residues. The J segment lost 7 bases and the V segment lost 4 bases, leaving 6 bases of the junction unmatched.

The chain employs TRBV25-1 and TRBJ1-4, with TRBD1 matching over 7 bases. The sequenced sample was peripheral blood. The sequence was obtained from an older man with active or convalescent COVID-19. CDR3 DNA: TGTGCCAGCAGTGTGACAGGGCCCGGTGAAAAACTGTTTTTT. Translated, it gives CASSVTGPGEKLFF. The full variable domain, its missing parts supplied by reference TRBV25-1 and TRBJ1-4, is EADIYQTPRYLVIGTGKKITLECSQTMGHDKMYWYQQDPGMELHLIHYSYGVNSTEKGDLSSESTVSRIRTEHFPLTLESARPSHTSQYLCASSVTGPGEKLFFGSGTQLSVL.